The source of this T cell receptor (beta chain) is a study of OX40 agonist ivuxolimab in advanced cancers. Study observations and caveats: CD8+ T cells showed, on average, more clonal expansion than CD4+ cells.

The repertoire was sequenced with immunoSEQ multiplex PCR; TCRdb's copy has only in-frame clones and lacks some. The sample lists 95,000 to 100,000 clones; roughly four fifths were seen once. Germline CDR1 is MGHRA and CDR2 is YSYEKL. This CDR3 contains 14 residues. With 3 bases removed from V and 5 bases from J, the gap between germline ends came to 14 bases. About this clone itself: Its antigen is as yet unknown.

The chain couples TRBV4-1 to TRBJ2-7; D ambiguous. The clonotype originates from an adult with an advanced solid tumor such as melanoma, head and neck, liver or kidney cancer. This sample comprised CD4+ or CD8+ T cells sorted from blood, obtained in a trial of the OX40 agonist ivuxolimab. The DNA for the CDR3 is TGCGCCAGCAGCCACACGGAGCAGGACCACGAGCAGTACTTC. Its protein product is CASSHTEQDHEQYF.